This T cell receptor beta chain was retrieved from a study of blood T cell repertoires in COVID-19 (TCRdb year 2020). As for the study more broadly: Samples from collaborators originated in the United States, Italy and Spain and spanned both the acute and convalescent phases of COVID-19. Samples were obtained from the ongoing ImmuneRACE study (first 160 participants) and from about 1,300 subjects provided by 6 global collaborators. The repertoires were released in a freely available public database intended as a resource for research on the immune response to SARS-CoV-2. Nearly every sample came with metadata listing a de-identified subject ID, COVID-19 status, age in years and sex. The prospective study material was composed of cDNA or gDNA derived from T cells, B-cell-depleted T cells, or PBMCs. Where available, HLA class I and class II types were obtained from metadata supplied by the sample provider rather than from assay-based typing. Subjects who had been exposed to COVID-19, were actively infected with it, or had recovered from it provided the deeply sampled blood TCRbeta repertoires that made up the dataset. Paper-wide results and their limitations: The quantity of clinical and demographic metadata differed by source and by participant and was supplied without curation.

The immunoSEQ Assay, a bias-controlled multiplex PCR, was used to amplify TCRbeta CDR3 regions from genomic DNA. On the study's bioinformatics: Nucleated cell counts per sample were estimated from amplification of reference gene primers within the assay. To quantify the absolute abundance of each unique TCRbeta CDR3 rearrangement, sequence reads were collapsed and filtered. Productive Simpson clonality was computed per sample as the square root of Simpson's diversity index over productive rearrangements. TCRdb mirrors the immuneACCESS table, restricted to in-frame sequences. Some clones are absent from its copies; in checked studies, under half trace to an unresolved V gene, and the reason for the others is unknown. That table furnishes V, J and clone size, whereas the DNA furnished D and trimming. This sample is represented by 250,000 or so clones; 80% to 90% of them were singletons. The ten largest make up approximately 3.5% of the sample.

A note on this clone: No cognate antigen has been identified for it. There are no base qualities to consult, and no much larger clone falls within one base.

Taken from the germline V gene (reference sequence), the CDR1 and CDR2 loops are GTSNPN and SVGIG. Here V drops 8 bases and J drops 4 bases, and the junction holds 5 bases not matched to any gene. There are 12 amino acids in the CDR3, from cysteine to phenylalanine inclusive. This entry keeps only the CDR3 DNA: 36 bases, framed from base 1. Participants in the prospective study were enrolled through a virtual design, were aged roughly 18 to 100 years, and lived in under 25 United States geographic areas. In the prospective study, participants were assigned to cohorts based on the clinical history participants reported in a screening survey and a study questionnaire. A participant counted as exposed if, within 2 weeks of entering the study, that participant had been in contact with someone who had a PCR-confirmed or clinician-diagnosed COVID-19 case. In the prospective study, whole blood, serum and a nasopharyngeal or oropharyngeal swab were collected from each participant by mobile phlebotomists. Participants in the prospective study had the option to provide additional blood draws and questionnaires over a 2-month period. Before DNA extraction, prospective study blood samples were shipped either frozen or at room temperature.

The sequenced sample consisted of PBMCs or T cells enriched from blood (not recorded which). The receptor comes from a woman aged 25 to 39 who had been exposed to COVID-19. The chain was built from TRBV30 and TRBJ1-1; the junction holds 9 bases that match TRBD1. The CDR3 region reads CAGQGRVTEAFF. The DNA sequence reads TGTGCCGGACAGGGGAGGGTCACTGAAGCTTTCTTT.